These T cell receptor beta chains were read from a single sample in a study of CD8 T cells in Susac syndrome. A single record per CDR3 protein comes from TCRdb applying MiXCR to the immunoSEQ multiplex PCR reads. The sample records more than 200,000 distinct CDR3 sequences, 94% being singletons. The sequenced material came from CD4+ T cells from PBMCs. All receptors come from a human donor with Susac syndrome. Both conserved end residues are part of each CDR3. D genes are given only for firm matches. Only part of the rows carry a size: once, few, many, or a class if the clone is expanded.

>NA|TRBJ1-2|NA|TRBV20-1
CSASPGGNYGYTF
TGCAGTGCTAGCCCGGGGGGGAACTATGGCTACACCTTC
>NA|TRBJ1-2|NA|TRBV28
CASSPSTPGEGYTF
TGTGCCAGCAGTCCCTCTACCCCAGGGGAAGGCTACACCTTC
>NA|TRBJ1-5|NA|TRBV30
CAWSGNRAPLEPQHF
TGTGCCTGGAGTGGAAACAGGGCCCCCTTGGAGCCCCAGCATTTT
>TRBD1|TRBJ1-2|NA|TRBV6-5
CASSYRTGRGYTF
TGTGCCAGCAGTTATCGGACAGGAAGGGGCTACACCTTC
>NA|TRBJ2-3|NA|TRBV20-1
CSASIPGARADTQYF
TGCAGTGCCTCGATTCCGGGGGCCCGGGCGGATACGCAGTATTTT
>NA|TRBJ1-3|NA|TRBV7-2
CASSHEGTTGNTIYF
TGTGCCAGCAGCCACGAGGGGACAACTGGAAACACCATATATTTT
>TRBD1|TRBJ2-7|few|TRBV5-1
CASSERQGTEQYF
TGCGCCAGCAGCGAGAGACAGGGGACCGAGCAGTACTTC
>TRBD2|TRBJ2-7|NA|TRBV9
CASSKGLAGAYEQYF
TGTGCCAGCAGCAAGGGACTAGCGGGGGCCTACGAGCAGTACTTC
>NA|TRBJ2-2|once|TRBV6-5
CASSYSSRASDTGELFF
TGTGCCAGCAGTTACTCATCGCGGGCGAGCGACACCGGGGAGCTGTTTTTT
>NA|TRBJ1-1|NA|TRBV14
CASSLLTESEAFF
TGTGCCAGCAGCCTTTTGACAGAAAGTGAAGCTTTCTTT
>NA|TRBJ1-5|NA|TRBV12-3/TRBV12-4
CASTLRNRVNQPQHF
TGTGCCAGCACCCTTCGGAACAGGGTCAATCAGCCCCAGCATTTT
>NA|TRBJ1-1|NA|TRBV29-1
CSVGTGPGGDTEAFF
TGCAGCGTGGGAACGGGCCCGGGCGGGGACACTGAAGCTTTCTTT
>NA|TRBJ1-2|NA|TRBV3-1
CASSQAGYGYTF
TGTGCCAGCAGCCAAGCCGGCTATGGCTACACCTTC
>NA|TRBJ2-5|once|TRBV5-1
CASSLVGAQGETQYF
TGCGCCAGCAGCTTGGTAGGGGCCCAGGGAGAGACCCAGTACTTC
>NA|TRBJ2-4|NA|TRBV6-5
CASSPGVGIQYF
TGTGCCAGCAGCCCAGGGGTTGGCATTCAGTACTTC
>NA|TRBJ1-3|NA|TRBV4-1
CASSQDYRLISGNTIYF
TGCGCCAGCAGCCAAGATTACAGACTAATCTCTGGAAACACCATATATTTT